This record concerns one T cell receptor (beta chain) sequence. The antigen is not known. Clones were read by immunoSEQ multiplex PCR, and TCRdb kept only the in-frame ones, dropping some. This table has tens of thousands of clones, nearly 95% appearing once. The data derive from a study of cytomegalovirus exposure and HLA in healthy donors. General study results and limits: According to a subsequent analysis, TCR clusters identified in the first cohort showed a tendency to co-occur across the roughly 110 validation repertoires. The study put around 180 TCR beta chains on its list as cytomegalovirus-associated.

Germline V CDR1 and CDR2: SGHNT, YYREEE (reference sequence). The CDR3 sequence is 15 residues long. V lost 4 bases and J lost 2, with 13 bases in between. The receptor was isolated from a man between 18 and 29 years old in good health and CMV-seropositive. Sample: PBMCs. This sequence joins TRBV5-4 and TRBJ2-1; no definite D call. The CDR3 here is CASSVLTVAYNEQFF. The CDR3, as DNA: TGTGCCAGCAGCGTATTGACTGTCGCCTACAATGAGCAGTTCTTC.